Shown below are 13 T cell receptor beta chains from a single sample sequenced in a study of vaccination and CD4 T cells after COVID-19. The assay that was used to sequence DNA from cultured CD4+ T cells was the Oncomine TCR Beta short-read assay. TCRdb reanalysed the PCR reads using MiXCR and keeps one entry per CDR3 protein. The profile covers about 26,000 distinct CDR3 sequences, with roughly 64% appearing a single time and about 5% taken by the ten largest. The treatment here: approximately 10-day PBMC culture with coronavirus spike peptide pools or control peptides (ViraFEST assay). These receptors have no identified antigens. The specimen was CD4+ T cells from blood, cultured in vitro. The source is a human donor who had recovered from COVID-19.

The chain is built from TRBV19 and TRBJ1-4; D gene uncertain. The CDR3 extends over 13 amino acids. In germline, CDR1 is LNHDA, CDR2 SQIVND (reference sequence). Trimming took off 3 bases at V and 7 bases at J, with 9 bases between the two ends. The CDR3: CASSMDRGEKLFF. The CDR3 DNA is TGTGCCAGTAGTATGGATCGGGGTGAAAAACTGTTTTTT.

V gene TRBV2 combines with J gene TRBJ2-2; D gene unclear. Trimming took off 10 bases at V and 3 bases at J, with 9 bases between the two ends. The CDR3 contains 12 residues. CDR1 SNHLY and CDR2 FYNNEI come from the germline V gene. This CDR3 reads CATAPYTGELFF. CDR3 nucleotide sequence: TGTGCCACCGCACCCTACACCGGGGAGCTGTTTTTT.

V is TRBV7-2 and J is TRBJ1-5; D remains ambiguous. Germline CDR1 is SGHTA and CDR2 is FQGNSA. Between the trimmed V and J ends, which lost 5 bases and 2 bases, there was a span of 10 bases. This CDR3 region has 14 residues. The CDR3 DNA reads as TGTGCCAGCAGCCCAACCCGGGGCAATCAGCCCCAGCATTTT. Translated, it gives CASSPTRGNQPQHF.

This clonotype was counted a single time. This chain links TRBV10-1 with TRBJ1-1; D is ambiguous. The CDR3 consists of 13 residues. V was trimmed by 6 bases and J by 4 bases, leaving 12 bases between them. Germline V gene sequence: CDR1 WNHNN, CDR2 SYGVQD (reference sequence). The CDR3 here is CASSAAPGTEAFF. The CDR3, as DNA: TGCGCCAGCAGCGCTGCCCCCGGCACTGAAGCTTTCTTT.

The chain combines TRBV27 with TRBJ2-7; D gene unclear. Trimming took off 1 base at V and 2 bases at J, with 6 bases between the two ends. From germline, CDR1 is MNHEY and CDR2 SMNVEV (reference sequence). This CDR3 has 13 residues. The CDR3 loop reads CASSLLGTYEQYF. Written as DNA, the CDR3 is TGTGCCAGCAGTTTATTAGGAACCTACGAGCAGTACTTC.

The V call is TRBV4-1, the J call TRBJ1-5; D is perhaps TRBD1 (5 bases). The CDR3 extends over 16 amino acids. The germline V and J ends were trimmed by 1 base and 6 bases, with 16 bases remaining between them. Germline V gives CDR1 MGHRA, CDR2 YSYEKL. This chain's CDR3 is CASSQGLGGGGQPQHF. The CDR3 coding sequence is TGCGCCAGCAGCCAAGGCCTGGGGGGTGGAGGTCAGCCCCAGCATTTT.

Note on this clonotype: The junction departs from the called germline gene at one end, perhaps through a read error. The chain combines TRBV7-6 with TRBJ2-2; D is unclear. From germline, CDR1 is SGHVS and CDR2 FNYEAQ. The CDR3 is made up of 14 amino acids. The CDR3 protein is CVSSLNANTGELFF. The CDR3 nucleotides read TGTGTCAGCAGCTTAAACGCGAACACCGGGGAGCTGTTTTTT.

CDR3 residues: CATKSWVGYTDTQYF. The CDR3 DNA sequence: TGTGCCACCAAATCGTGGGTGGGGTACACAGATACGCAGTATTTT. V and J are TRBV15 and TRBJ2-3; D gene unclear. Per germline, CDR1 LNHNV and CDR2 YYDKDF (reference sequence). This CDR3 has 15 residues. V dropped 7 bases and J dropped 2 bases, with 16 bases sitting between them.

In its sample, this clonotype was seen a few times. The chain combines TRBV28 with TRBJ1-2, with D possibly TRBD1 on 5 matching bases. V lost 5 bases and J 5 bases, leaving 12 bases between the germline ends. The CDR3 runs to 13 residues. From germline, CDR1 is MDHEN and CDR2 SYDVKM. CDR3 amino acids: CASSPGLGYGYTF. For the CDR3, the DNA is TGTGCCAGCAGTCCAGGGCTGGGGTATGGCTACACCTTC.

The CDR3 here is CASSEFSRLAGSGEQYF. The DNA of the CDR3 is TGCGCCAGCAGTGAGTTTTCCCGGCTAGCGGGATCGGGCGAGCAGTACTTC. The gene calls are TRBV10-1 and TRBJ2-7; 9 bases are a match to TRBD2. V was clipped by 1 base and J by 6 bases; unmatched bases: 13. The length of the CDR3 is 17 residues. The germline gives CDR1 WNHNN, CDR2 SYGVQD (reference sequence).

Notes on this clonotype: One end of the junction fails to match germline, which may point to a read error. CDR3 coding DNA: TGTGCCAACAGTTTGGTAGGGCCCTACGAGCAGTACTTC. Its translation: CANSLVGPYEQYF. V is TRBV28 and J is TRBJ2-7; D unclear. This CDR3 region has 13 residues. Germline V gene lookup returns CDR1 MDHEN and CDR2 SYDVKM.

The chain recombines TRBV20-1 with TRBJ1-2; the D gene is possibly TRBD1 (5 bases). Trimming pared 3 bases from V and 6 bases from J, leaving 17 bases between. Germline CDR1 is DFQATT and CDR2 is SNEGSKA (reference sequence). The CDR3 is made up of 14 amino acids. The CDR3 loop is CSASGTGFFDGYTF. The CDR3 coding sequence is TGCAGTGCTAGCGGGACGGGTTTCTTCGATGGCTACACCTTC.

The rearrangement joins TRBV20-1 to TRBJ2-5; D is ambiguous. Trimming shortened V by 5 bases and J by 5 bases, and 15 bases separated the two germline ends. The CDR3 runs 13 residues. The germline V gene encodes CDR1 DFQATT and CDR2 SNEGSKA (reference sequence). CDR3: CSAGRAPRETQYF. CDR3 in DNA: TGCAGTGCTGGCCGCGCGCCTCGGGAGACCCAGTACTTC.